This T cell receptor (beta chain) emerged from a study of blood T cell repertoires in COVID-19. Study-wide background: Acute and convalescent COVID-19 specimens originated in the United States, Italy and Spain. The cDNA or gDNA used as material had been derived from T cells, B-cell-depleted T cells, or PBMCs.

Germline V gene lookup returns CDR1 KGHSH and CDR2 LQKENI. Trimming shortened V by 2 bases and J by 6 bases, and 20 bases separated the two germline ends. The length of the CDR3 is 17 residues. Per the authors' pipeline: Cell counts per sample came from amplifying reference gene primers. The assay was immunoSEQ multiplex PCR, and TCRdb's table has in-frame clones only and misses some. The V and J calls and clone size are taken from that table; D and trimming were inferred from the DNA. Of around 69,000 clones in the sample, around 81% were seen once. The clonotype originates from a woman in her 70s with acute or convalescent COVID-19. The chain employs TRBV18 and TRBJ2-1; tentatively, D is TRBD1 (6 bases). The sequenced sample was peripheral blood. The CDR3 DNA reads as TGTGCCAGCTCACCAAGGTTGAGGACAGCCACATCCAATGAGCAGTTCTTC. Translating gives CASSPRLRTATSNEQFF.